This record covers a single T cell receptor (beta chain). This entry belongs to a study of blood T cell repertoires in COVID-19. Study background: COVID-19 samples from acute and convalescent phases originated in the United States, Italy and Spain. PBMCs, B-cell-depleted T cells, or T cells provided the cDNA or gDNA that made up the material.

Germline V gene lookup returns CDR1 SGHAT and CDR2 FQNNGV. The CDR3 consists of 14 residues. J gave up 7 bases and V 5 bases, and 8 bases lay outside the gene matches. Methods used by the authors: Estimation of nucleated cell counts relied on the amplification of reference gene primers. Here immunoSEQ multiplex PCR was the method, and the copy in TCRdb shows in-frame clones only, minus some. V and J calls and clone size come straight from that table; D and trimming were deduced from the DNA. There are 60,000 to 90,000 clones in the sample; 73% occur only once, and more than 20% lies in the top ten. Sequencing was carried out using peripheral blood. This clonotype was obtained from a man in his fifties or sixties with acute or convalescent COVID-19. The chain uses TRBV11-2 and TRBJ1-5; 7 nucleotides line up with TRBD1. The CDR3 nucleotides read TGTGCCAGCAGCCTCAACAGGGGAGGACAGCCCCAGCATTTT. Its protein is CASSLNRGGQPQHF.